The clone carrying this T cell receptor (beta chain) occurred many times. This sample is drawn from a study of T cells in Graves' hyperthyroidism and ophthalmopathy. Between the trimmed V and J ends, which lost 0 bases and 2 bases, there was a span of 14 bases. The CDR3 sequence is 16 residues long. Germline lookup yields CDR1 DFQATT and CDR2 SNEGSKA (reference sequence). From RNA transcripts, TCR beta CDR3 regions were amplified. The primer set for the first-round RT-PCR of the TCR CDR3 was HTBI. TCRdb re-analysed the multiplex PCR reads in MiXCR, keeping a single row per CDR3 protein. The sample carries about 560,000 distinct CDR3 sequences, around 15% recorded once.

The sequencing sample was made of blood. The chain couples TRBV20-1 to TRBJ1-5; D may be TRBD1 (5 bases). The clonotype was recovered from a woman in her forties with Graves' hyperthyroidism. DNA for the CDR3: TGCAGTGCTAGAGATTTGGGGGGGTCGGGCAATCAGCCCCAGCATTTT. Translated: CSARDLGGSGNQPQHF.